What follows describes a single T cell receptor beta chain. No antigen is known for it. Relative to the germline gene, one junction end is altered; a read error may explain this. Patients aged 18 to 65 had newly diagnosed hyperthyroidism of under 2 months' duration. Germline CDR1 LNHDA, CDR2 SQIVND (reference sequence). This CDR3 has 14 residues. These data originate in a study of T cells in Graves' hyperthyroidism and ophthalmopathy. Findings and limits, study-wide: Blood also carried most thyroid clonotypes expanded above 0.001.

Amplification of TCR beta CDR3 regions was performed using RNA transcripts as template. The HTBI set primed first-round TCR CDR3 RT-PCR. TCRdb fed the multiplex PCR reads into MiXCR, producing one record per CDR3 protein. This sample yields some 600,000 distinct CDR3 sequences, of which around 14% are seen a single time; under 7% belongs to the top ten. The V and J genes are TRBV19 and TRBJ1-2, with D possibly being TRBD1 (6 bases). The specimen was blood. The TCR was taken from a woman under 40 with Graves' hyperthyroidism that later progressed to Graves' ophthalmopathy. The CDR3 sequence: CASSSSGTPYGHTF. The CDR3 nucleotides are TGTGCCAGTAGTAGTTCCGGGACACCTTATGGCCACACCTTC. The whole variable domain, remainder taken from reference TRBV19 and TRBJ1-2, is DGGITQSPKYLFRKEGQNVTLSCEQNLNHDAMYWYRQDPGQGLRLIYYSQIVNDFQKGDIAEGYSVSREKKESFPLTVTSAQKNPTAFYLCASSSSGTPYGHTFGSGTRLTVV.